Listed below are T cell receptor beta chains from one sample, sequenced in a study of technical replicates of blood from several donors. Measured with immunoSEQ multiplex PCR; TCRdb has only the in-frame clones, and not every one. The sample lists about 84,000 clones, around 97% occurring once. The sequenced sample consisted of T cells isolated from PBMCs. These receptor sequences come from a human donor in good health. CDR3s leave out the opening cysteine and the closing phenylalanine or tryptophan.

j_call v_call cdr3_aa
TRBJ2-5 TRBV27 ASSSPGLAGQETQY
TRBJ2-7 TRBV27 ASSLVWSGEQY
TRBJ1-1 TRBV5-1 ASSLDVGPTPKAF
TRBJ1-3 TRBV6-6 ASNPTNSGNTIY
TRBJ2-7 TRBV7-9 ASSLGWGDGYEQY
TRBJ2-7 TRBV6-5 ASRNGQGFYEQY
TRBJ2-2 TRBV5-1 ASSRDSQPGELF
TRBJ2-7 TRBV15 ATSRDGQGADEQY
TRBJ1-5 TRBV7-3 ASSLATNQPQH
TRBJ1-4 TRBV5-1 ASSFGTDEKLF
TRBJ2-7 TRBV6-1 ASSLGDSYEQY
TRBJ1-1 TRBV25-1 ASSPPLPTGSTEAF
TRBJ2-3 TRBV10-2 ASSILASADTQY
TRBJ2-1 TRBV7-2 ASSLLAEEQF
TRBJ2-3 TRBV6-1 ASTQGLGDTQY
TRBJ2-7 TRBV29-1 SVGWGHGYEQY
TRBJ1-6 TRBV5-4 ASSLSQGSLNYNSPLH
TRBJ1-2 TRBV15 ATSLGEHYGYT
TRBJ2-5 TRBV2 ASRIRLAAYQETQY
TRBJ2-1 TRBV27 ASSLGLADSYNEQF
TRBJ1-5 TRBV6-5 ASSYSKTGNQPQH
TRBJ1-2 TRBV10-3 AISGGQLNYGYT
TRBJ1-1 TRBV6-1 ASSEEGATAEAF
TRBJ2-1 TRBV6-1 ASTEIGQAYNEQF
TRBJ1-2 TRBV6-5 ASSSFTTGPYYGYT
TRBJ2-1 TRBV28 ASRSGLRLEQF
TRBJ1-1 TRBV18 ASSPPTGSMNTEAF
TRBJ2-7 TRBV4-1 ASSQIRTDRSGYEQY
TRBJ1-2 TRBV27 ASSLTGFGYT
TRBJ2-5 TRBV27 ASSLAGVGETQY
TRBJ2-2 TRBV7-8 ASWDSANTGELF
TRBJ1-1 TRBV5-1 ASSLTATEAF
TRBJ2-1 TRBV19 ASSIRVLAVRDEQF
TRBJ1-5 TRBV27 ASRDWEGQPQH
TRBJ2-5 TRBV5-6 ASSSGELQY
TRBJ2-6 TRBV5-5 ASSSGTGTGANVLT
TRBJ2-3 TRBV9 ASSDGLAGLNTDTQY
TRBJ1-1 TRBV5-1 ASSRGQADAEAF
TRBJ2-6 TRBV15 ATSRDRGANVLT